This is a list of T cell receptor beta chains from one sample in a study of blood T cells in healthy people across ages. TCRdb recomputed calls from the 5' RACE reads with MiXCR, one row per CDR3 protein. The table records 780,000 or so distinct CDR3 sequences, 50% to 65% of them present only once. Sequencing was done on a sample of blood. The source of these receptors is a man older than 75 in good health. Each CDR3 is given with its conserved first and last residue. The D gene is left open where the match is weak. Not all rows give a size; the values are once, few, many and, for expanded clones, a class.

J gene,D gene,V gene,clone size,CDR3 DNA,CDR3 protein
TRBJ2-5,TRBD2,TRBV20-1,many,TGCAGTGCGCCGATAGCGGGAGGGGATGAGACCCAGTACTTC,CSAPIAGGDETQYF
TRBJ2-1,.,TRBV2,.,TGTGCCAGCAGTTCCCGAGGGGTCGTCATCGATGAGCAGTTCTTC,CASSSRGVVIDEQFF
TRBJ2-7,.,TRBV20-1,.,TGCAGTGCTCCAAGGGGGTCCCATTACGAGCAGTACTTC,CSAPRGSHYEQYF
TRBJ2-5,.,TRBV6-5,.,TGTGCCAGCACCGTGGCGGGGACGAAGACCCAGTACTTC,CASTVAGTKTQYF
TRBJ2-3,TRBD2,TRBV11-2,.,TGTGCCAGCAGCTTAGCCGGTAGCGGGACGGCACGGGGATACGCGTATTTT,CASSLAGSGTARGYAYF
TRBJ2-6,.,TRBV2,.,TGTGCCAGCACGGGTGAGGGGATCCGGACCAACGTCCTGACTTTC,CASTGEGIRTNVLTF
TRBJ2-4,.,TRBV19,few,TGTGCCAGTAGTATAGACCGGCTAGCGACAAACATTCAGTACTTC,CASSIDRLATNIQYF
TRBJ2-3,TRBD2,TRBV3-1,.,TGTGCCAGCAGCCAAGAATGGAGGACTAGCGGGAGGGCCGTCGCAGATACGCAGTATTTT,CASSQEWRTSGRAVADTQYF
TRBJ2-1,TRBD1,TRBV6-5,few,TGTGCCAGCAGCTCTCAGGGGGCCTACCTCCACAATGAGCAGTTCTTC,CASSSQGAYLHNEQFF
TRBJ2-1,TRBD1,TRBV24-1,.,TGTGCCACCGCACCTACTTCCGGGACAGGGGATAACAATGAGCAGTTCTTC,CATAPTSGTGDNNEQFF
TRBJ2-1,TRBD2,TRBV11-1,.,TGTGCCAGCAGCCCGGGACTAGCGGGAGTCTTCAATGAGCAGTTCTTC,CASSPGLAGVFNEQFF
TRBJ1-5,.,TRBV5-1,.,TGCGCCAGCAGCTTGGGGCAGGGTTTAATGCGCAAGCAGCCCCAGCATTTT,CASSLGQGLMRKQPQHF
TRBJ1-2,TRBD1,TRBV2,few,TGTGCCAGCAGGGCACAGGGGGGATTTAACTATGGCTACACCTTC,CASRAQGGFNYGYTF
TRBJ2-7,.,TRBV27,.,TGTGCCAGCAGCGGGTTTGGACGCGAGCAGTACTTC,CASSGFGREQYF
TRBJ2-3,TRBD2,TRBV3-1,.,TGTGCCAGCGGCCAGGGACTAGCGGGAGTGGGCAGATACGCGTATTTT,CASGQGLAGVGRYAYF
TRBJ2-1,TRBD2,TRBV2,.,TGCGCCAGCACGGCGGGAGCGTTAAGTGAGCAGTTCTTC,CASTAGALSEQFF
TRBJ2-7,.,TRBV6-6,.,TGTGCCAGCAGTTACCGGCTCTACGAGCAGTACTTC,CASSYRLYEQYF
TRBJ1-2,.,TRBV9,few,TGTGCCAGCAGCGCTCTAGGGAGAGGCTACACCTTC,CASSALGRGYTF
TRBJ1-1,.,TRBV6-1,.,TGTGCCAGCAGACAGTTTGCGAGCACTGAAGCTTTCTTT,CASRQFASTEAFF
TRBJ1-6,.,TRBV27,.,TGTGCCAGCAGTCCTTTGTTAAGGGACATACAATCACCCCTCCACTTT,CASSPLLRDIQSPLHF
TRBJ2-3,TRBD2,TRBV5-1,.,TGCGCCAGCAGCTTGAGAACCGGGACTAGCGGAGAAGGGTACGCGTATTTT,CASSLRTGTSGEGYAYF
TRBJ2-1,TRBD2,TRBV12-3/TRBV12-4,.,TGTGCCAGCACCTCACTAGCGGGAGCAGGTGAGCAGTTCTTC,CASTSLAGAGEQFF
TRBJ1-1,.,TRBV6-5,few,TGTGCCAGCAGTTACTCGGGGCCCGGACGGTTGATGAACACTGAAGCTTTCTTT,CASSYSGPGRLMNTEAFF
TRBJ2-7,TRBD1,TRBV20-1,.,TGCAGTGCCCGAGGGTCTGGGACAGGGGGCAACTACGAGCAGTACTTC,CSARGSGTGGNYEQYF
TRBJ1-1,.,TRBV6-2/TRBV6-3,.,TGTGCCAGCAGGGATAAGGGACGGAGCCTAGCTTTCTTT,CASRDKGRSLAFF
TRBJ2-7,.,TRBV6-5,.,TGTGCCAGCAGTTACTCGGCGACTGGGAGCTCCTACGAGCAGTACTTC,CASSYSATGSSYEQYF
TRBJ2-2,TRBD1,TRBV9,.,TGTGCCAGCAGCGTAGACAGGGGTCCCGGGGAGCTGTTTTTT,CASSVDRGPGELFF
TRBJ2-4,.,TRBV5-1,.,TGCGCCAGCAGCTCCCGGTGGGAGGCCAAAAACATTCAGTACTTC,CASSSRWEAKNIQYF
TRBJ2-6,.,TRBV7-2,few,TGTGCCAGCAGCTTAGGTGGACAGCTTGGGGCCAACGTCCTGACTTTC,CASSLGGQLGANVLTF
TRBJ2-1,TRBD2,TRBV24-1,.,TGTGCCACCAGTGATTTTGGCCTTAGCGGGAAGAATGAGCAGTTCTTC,CATSDFGLSGKNEQFF
TRBJ2-5,.,TRBV7-9,.,TGTGCCAGCAGCTCGGGGAAGATGGCATCCCCCTCCCATGAGCAGTACTTC,CASSSGKMASPSHEQYF
TRBJ2-3,TRBD2,TRBV19,.,TGTGCCAGTAGTAAAACTAGCGGGAGGGGTGAATACGCGTATTTT,CASSKTSGRGEYAYF
TRBJ1-2,TRBD1,TRBV12-3/TRBV12-4,.,TGTGCCAGCAGTTTGGGGACAGGGGTCGGCGGCTACACCTTC,CASSLGTGVGGYTF
TRBJ1-2,.,TRBV5-1,.,TGCGCCGGCAAAGACAGCCCTGGGAGCTATGGCTACACCTTC,CAGKDSPGSYGYTF
TRBJ2-7,TRBD1,TRBV6-1,.,TGTGCCAGCAGTGAATTGGCGGGACAGGGGGCTTACGAGCAGTACTTC,CASSELAGQGAYEQYF
TRBJ2-7,TRBD1,TRBV15,.,TGTGCCACCAGCAGGACGGGCTCCACAGGGGGTCGATACGAGCAGTACTTC,CATSRTGSTGGRYEQYF
TRBJ1-1,TRBD1,TRBV12-3/TRBV12-4,.,TGTGCCAGCAGTTTGGTGGGGACAGGAGGGACTGAAGCTTTCTTT,CASSLVGTGGTEAFF
TRBJ2-1,.,TRBV3-1,.,TGTGCCAGCAGCAGAAGGGCTCCAGGAACTGAGCAGTTCTTC,CASSRRAPGTEQFF
TRBJ2-5,.,TRBV29-1,.,TGCAGCGTTGGGGTGAATGAGCAGTACTTC,CSVGVNEQYF
TRBJ2-3,.,TRBV4-1,.,TGCGCCAGCAGCCAAGCCCCCTTCCGGGAGAAGATGTACAGATACGCGTATTTT,CASSQAPFREKMYRYAYF
TRBJ2-7,TRBD1,TRBV3-1,.,TGTGCCAGCAGCCAAGTTCGAGCAGGGGGACCCTACGAGCAGTACTTC,CASSQVRAGGPYEQYF
TRBJ1-2,.,TRBV3-1,.,TGTGCCAGCAGCTCGCCCCTCGGACGGGACCCGTGGGGCTACACCTTC,CASSSPLGRDPWGYTF
TRBJ2-3,.,TRBV21-1,.,TGTGCCAGCAGCCTACGATTCGCGGGACTAGGGTACGAAGGATACGCGTATTTT,CASSLRFAGLGYEGYAYF
TRBJ2-1,TRBD2,TRBV14,.,TGTGCCAGCAGCCACTACGGACTAGCGGGAAATGAGCAGTTCTTC,CASSHYGLAGNEQFF
TRBJ1-2,.,TRBV6-2/TRBV6-3,few,TGTGCCAGCAGTCGGGCCTCCTTGAACTATGGCTACACCTTC,CASSRASLNYGYTF
TRBJ2-4,TRBD2,TRBV7-2,few,TGTGCCAGCAGCCCCCTAGCGGGAGGGCCCGGAAACATTCAGTACTTC,CASSPLAGGPGNIQYF
TRBJ2-7,TRBD2,TRBV20-1,.,TGCAGTGCCCAGCCAGCTAGCGGCATCTGCGAGCAGTACTTC,CSAQPASGICEQYF
TRBJ2-3,.,TRBV20-1,.,TGCAGTGCTAGAGAACCGAGGTCGAAGCACAGATACGCGTATTTT,CSAREPRSKHRYAYF